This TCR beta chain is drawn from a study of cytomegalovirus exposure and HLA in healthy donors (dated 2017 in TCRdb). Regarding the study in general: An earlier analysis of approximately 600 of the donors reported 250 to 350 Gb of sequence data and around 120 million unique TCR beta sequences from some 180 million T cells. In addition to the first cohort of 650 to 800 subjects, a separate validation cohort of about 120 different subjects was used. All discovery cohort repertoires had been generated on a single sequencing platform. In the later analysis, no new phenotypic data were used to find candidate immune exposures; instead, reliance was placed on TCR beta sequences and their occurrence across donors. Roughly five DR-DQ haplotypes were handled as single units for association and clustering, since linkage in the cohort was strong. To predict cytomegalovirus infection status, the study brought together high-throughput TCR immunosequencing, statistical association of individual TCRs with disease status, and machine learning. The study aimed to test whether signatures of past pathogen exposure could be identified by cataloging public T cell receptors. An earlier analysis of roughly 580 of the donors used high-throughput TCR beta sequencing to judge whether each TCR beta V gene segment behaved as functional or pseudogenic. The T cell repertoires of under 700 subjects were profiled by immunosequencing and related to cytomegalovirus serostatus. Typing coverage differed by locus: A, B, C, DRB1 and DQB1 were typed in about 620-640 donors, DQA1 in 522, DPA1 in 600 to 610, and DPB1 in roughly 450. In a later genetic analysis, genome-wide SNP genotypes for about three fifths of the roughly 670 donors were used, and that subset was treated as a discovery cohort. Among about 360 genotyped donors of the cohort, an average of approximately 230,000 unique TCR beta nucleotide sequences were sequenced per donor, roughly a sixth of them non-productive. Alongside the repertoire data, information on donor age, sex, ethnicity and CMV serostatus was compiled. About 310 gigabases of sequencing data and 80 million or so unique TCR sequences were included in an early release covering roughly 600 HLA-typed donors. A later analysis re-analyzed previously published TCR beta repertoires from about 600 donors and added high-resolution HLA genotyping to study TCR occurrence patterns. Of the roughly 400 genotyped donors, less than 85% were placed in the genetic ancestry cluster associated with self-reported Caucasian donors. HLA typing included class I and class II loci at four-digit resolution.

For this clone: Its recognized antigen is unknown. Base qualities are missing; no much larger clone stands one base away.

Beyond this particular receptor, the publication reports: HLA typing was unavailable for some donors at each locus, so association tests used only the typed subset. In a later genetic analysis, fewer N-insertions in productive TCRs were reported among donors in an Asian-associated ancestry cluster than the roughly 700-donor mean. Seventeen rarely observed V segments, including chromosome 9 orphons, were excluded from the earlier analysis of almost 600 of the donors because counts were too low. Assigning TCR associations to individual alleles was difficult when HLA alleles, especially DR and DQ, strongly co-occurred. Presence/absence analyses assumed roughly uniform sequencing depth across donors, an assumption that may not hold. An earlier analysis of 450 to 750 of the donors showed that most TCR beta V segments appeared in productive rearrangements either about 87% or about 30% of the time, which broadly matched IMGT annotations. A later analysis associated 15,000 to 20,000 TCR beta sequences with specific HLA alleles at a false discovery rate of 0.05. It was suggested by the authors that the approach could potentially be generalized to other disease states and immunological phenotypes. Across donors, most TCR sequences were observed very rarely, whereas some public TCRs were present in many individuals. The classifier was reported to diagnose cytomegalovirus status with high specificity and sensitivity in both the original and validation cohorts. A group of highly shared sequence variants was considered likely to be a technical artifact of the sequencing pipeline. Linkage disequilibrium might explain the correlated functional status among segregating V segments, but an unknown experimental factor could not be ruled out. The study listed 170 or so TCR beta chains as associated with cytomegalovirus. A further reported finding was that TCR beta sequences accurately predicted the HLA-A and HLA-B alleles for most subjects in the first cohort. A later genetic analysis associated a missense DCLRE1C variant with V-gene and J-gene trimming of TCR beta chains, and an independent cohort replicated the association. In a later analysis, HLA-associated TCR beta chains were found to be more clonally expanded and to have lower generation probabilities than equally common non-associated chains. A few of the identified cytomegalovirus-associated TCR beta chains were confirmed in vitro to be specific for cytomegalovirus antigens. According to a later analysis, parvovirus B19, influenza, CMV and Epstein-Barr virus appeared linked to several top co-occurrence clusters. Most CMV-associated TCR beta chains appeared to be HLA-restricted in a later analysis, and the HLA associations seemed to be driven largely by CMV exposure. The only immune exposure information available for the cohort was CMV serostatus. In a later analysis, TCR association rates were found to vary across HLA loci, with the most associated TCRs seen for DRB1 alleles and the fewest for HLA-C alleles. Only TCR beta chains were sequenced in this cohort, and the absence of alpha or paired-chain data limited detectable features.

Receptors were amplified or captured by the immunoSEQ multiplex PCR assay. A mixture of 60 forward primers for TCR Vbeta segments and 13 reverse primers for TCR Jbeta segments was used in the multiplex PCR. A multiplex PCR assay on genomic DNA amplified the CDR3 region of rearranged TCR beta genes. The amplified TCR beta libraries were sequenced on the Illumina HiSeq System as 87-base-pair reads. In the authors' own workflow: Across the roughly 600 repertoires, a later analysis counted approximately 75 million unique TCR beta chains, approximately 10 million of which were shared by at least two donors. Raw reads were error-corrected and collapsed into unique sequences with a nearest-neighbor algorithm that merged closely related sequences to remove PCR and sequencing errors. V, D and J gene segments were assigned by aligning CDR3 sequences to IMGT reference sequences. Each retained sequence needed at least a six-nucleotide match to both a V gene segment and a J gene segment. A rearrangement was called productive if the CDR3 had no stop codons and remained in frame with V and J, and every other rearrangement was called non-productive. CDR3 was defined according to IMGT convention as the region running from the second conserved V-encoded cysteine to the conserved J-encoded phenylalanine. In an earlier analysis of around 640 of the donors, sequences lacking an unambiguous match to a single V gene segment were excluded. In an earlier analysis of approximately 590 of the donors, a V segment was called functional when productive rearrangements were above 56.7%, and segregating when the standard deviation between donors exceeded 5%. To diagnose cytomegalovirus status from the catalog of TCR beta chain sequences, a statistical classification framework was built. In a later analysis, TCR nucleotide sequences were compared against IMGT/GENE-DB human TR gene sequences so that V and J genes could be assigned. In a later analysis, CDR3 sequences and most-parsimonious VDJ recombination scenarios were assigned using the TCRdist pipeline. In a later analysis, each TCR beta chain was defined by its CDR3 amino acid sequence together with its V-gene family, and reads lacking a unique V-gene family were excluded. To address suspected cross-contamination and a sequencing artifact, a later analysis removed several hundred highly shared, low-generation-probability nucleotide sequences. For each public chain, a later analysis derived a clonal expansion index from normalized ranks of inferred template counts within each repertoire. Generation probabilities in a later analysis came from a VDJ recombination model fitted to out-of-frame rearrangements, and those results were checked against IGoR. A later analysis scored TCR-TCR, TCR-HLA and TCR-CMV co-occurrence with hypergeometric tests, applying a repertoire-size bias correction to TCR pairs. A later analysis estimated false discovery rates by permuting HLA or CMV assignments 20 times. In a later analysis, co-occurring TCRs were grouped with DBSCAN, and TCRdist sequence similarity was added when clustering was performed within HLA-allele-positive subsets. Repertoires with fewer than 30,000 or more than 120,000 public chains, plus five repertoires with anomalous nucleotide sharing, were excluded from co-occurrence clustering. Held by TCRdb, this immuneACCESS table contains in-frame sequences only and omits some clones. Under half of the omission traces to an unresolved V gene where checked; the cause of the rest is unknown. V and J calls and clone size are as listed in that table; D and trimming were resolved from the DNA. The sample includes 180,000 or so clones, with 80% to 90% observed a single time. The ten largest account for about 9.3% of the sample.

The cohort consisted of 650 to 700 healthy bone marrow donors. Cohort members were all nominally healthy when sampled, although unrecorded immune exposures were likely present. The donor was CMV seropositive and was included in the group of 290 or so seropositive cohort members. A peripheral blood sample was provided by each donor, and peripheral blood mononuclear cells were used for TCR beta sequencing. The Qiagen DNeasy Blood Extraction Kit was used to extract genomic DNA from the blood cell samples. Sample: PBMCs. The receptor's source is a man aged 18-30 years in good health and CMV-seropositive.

The bases are TGTGCCAGCAGCTTAGCTTTGGGGGGGCAGCAGTTCTTC. Translated, it gives CASSLALGGQQFF. This chain joins TRBV7-9 to TRBJ2-1; tentative D gene TRBD2, with 7 bases matching. Taken from cysteine to phenylalanine, the CDR3 has 13 residues. Only CDR3 DNA remains: 39 bases, in frame from the first base. Sequences SEHNR (CDR1) and FQNEAQ (CDR2) are obtained from the germline V gene (reference sequence). V sheds 0 bases and J sheds 11 bases, leaving 11 bases between their ends.